These T cell receptor beta chains were read from a single sample in a study of blood T cell repertoires in COVID-19. Profiled with immunoSEQ multiplex PCR; TCRdb holds only in-frame clones, not every one. This sample has some 110,000 clones, with 70% to 85% found just once. The sequenced sample was peripheral blood. These receptors were collected from a man aged 65 to 85 with active or convalescent COVID-19. The CDR3 runs from the conserved cysteine through the conserved F or W. D genes are given only for firm matches. Size values are once, few and many counts, or a class for expanded clones, and some rows have none.

clone_size: .
d_call: TRBD1
j_call: TRBJ1-2
cdr3_length: 15
v_call: TRBV13
cdr3_aa: CASSWTGRQLYGYTF
cdr3_nt: TGTGCCAGCAGCTGGACAGGGAGGCAACTTTATGGCTACACCTTC

clone_size: .
d_call: TRBD1
j_call: TRBJ1-2
cdr3_length: 17
v_call: TRBV4-2
cdr3_aa: CASSQDQQGGGIYGYTF
cdr3_nt: TGTGCCAGCAGCCAAGACCAACAGGGGGGCGGGATCTATGGCTACACCTTC

clone_size: .
d_call: TRBD1
j_call: TRBJ1-5
cdr3_length: 15
v_call: TRBV18
cdr3_aa: CASSPGTGGNQPQHF
cdr3_nt: TGTGCCAGCTCACCTGGGACAGGGGGCAATCAGCCCCAGCATTTT

clone_size: .
d_call: .
j_call: TRBJ1-5
cdr3_length: 15
v_call: TRBV18
cdr3_aa: CASSPPGGSNQPQHF
cdr3_nt: TGTGCCAGCTCACCACCCGGCGGTAGCAATCAGCCCCAGCATTTT

clone_size: .
d_call: .
j_call: TRBJ1-3
cdr3_length: 12
v_call: TRBV27
cdr3_aa: CATRGNGNTIYF
cdr3_nt: TGTGCCACCCGCGGGAACGGAAACACCATATATTTT

clone_size: .
d_call: .
j_call: TRBJ1-6
cdr3_length: 15
v_call: TRBV9
cdr3_aa: CASSGLTDVDSPLHF
cdr3_nt: TGTGCCAGCAGCGGATTGACAGATGTTGATTCACCCCTCCACTTT

clone_size: once
d_call: .
j_call: TRBJ2-1
cdr3_length: 15
v_call: TRBV11-3
cdr3_aa: CASSLAGGSYNEQFF
cdr3_nt: TGTGCCAGCAGCTTAGCCGGGGGCTCCTACAATGAGCAGTTCTTC

clone_size: medium-sized
d_call: .
j_call: TRBJ1-5
cdr3_length: 15
v_call: TRBV6-5
cdr3_aa: CASKRRGNSNQPQHF
cdr3_nt: TGTGCCAGCAAACGACGAGGAAATAGCAATCAGCCCCAGCATTTT

clone_size: .
d_call: .
j_call: TRBJ2-7
cdr3_length: 15
v_call: TRBV19
cdr3_aa: CASRTLSGGTYEQYF
cdr3_nt: TGTGCCAGTAGAACCCTTAGCGGCGGGACCTACGAGCAGTACTTC

clone_size: few
d_call: TRBD1
j_call: TRBJ1-6
cdr3_length: 14
v_call: TRBV29-1
cdr3_aa: CSVTIGTERSPLHF
cdr3_nt: TGCAGCGTCACAATAGGGACAGAGCGGTCACCCCTCCACTTT

clone_size: .
d_call: TRBD1
j_call: TRBJ1-2
cdr3_length: 14
v_call: TRBV18
cdr3_aa: CASSPNDRANGYTF
cdr3_nt: TGTGCCAGCTCACCAAACGACAGGGCCAATGGCTACACCTTC

clone_size: .
d_call: .
j_call: TRBJ2-7
cdr3_length: 16
v_call: TRBV30
cdr3_aa: CAWTRYPDRISYEQYF
cdr3_nt: TGTGCCTGGACCCGGTACCCCGACAGGATCTCCTACGAGCAGTACTTC

clone_size: .
d_call: .
j_call: TRBJ1-4
cdr3_length: 16
v_call: TRBV18
cdr3_aa: CASSPRKGGTNEKLFF
cdr3_nt: TGTGCCAGCTCACCACGGAAAGGAGGGACTAATGAAAAACTGTTTTTT

clone_size: .
d_call: TRBD2
j_call: TRBJ2-3
cdr3_length: 15
v_call: TRBV10-3
cdr3_aa: CAISDGREGTDTQYF
cdr3_nt: TGTGCCATCAGTGATGGGCGGGAGGGCACAGATACGCAGTATTTT

clone_size: .
d_call: .
j_call: TRBJ2-1
cdr3_length: 12
v_call: TRBV9
cdr3_aa: CASSTPRQEQFF
cdr3_nt: TGTGCCAGCAGCACACCCCGACAGGAGCAGTTCTTC

clone_size: .
d_call: TRBD2
j_call: TRBJ2-2
cdr3_length: 16
v_call: TRBV9
cdr3_aa: CASSVGVGLAPTELFF
cdr3_nt: TGTGCCAGCAGCGTAGGAGTGGGACTAGCGCCTACGGAGCTGTTTTTT

clone_size: .
d_call: .
j_call: TRBJ1-5
cdr3_length: 15
v_call: TRBV27
cdr3_aa: CASSFAGISNQPQHF
cdr3_nt: TGTGCCAGCAGTTTTGCGGGGATTAGCAATCAGCCCCAGCATTTT

clone_size: once
d_call: TRBD1
j_call: TRBJ1-2
cdr3_length: 12
v_call: TRBV28
cdr3_aa: CASTGTDYGYTF
cdr3_nt: TGTGCCAGCACCGGGACAGACTATGGCTACACCTTC

clone_size: .
d_call: .
j_call: TRBJ1-4
cdr3_length: 16
v_call: TRBV7-6
cdr3_aa: CASSLVRSGNNEKLFF
cdr3_nt: TGTGCCAGCAGCTTAGTTCGGTCGGGTAATAATGAAAAACTGTTTTTT

clone_size: .
d_call: .
j_call: TRBJ2-1
cdr3_length: 15
v_call: TRBV7-8
cdr3_aa: CASSIPRGTYNEQFF
cdr3_nt: TGTGCCAGCAGCATACCTCGGGGAACCTACAATGAGCAGTTCTTC

clone_size: .
d_call: .
j_call: TRBJ1-2
cdr3_length: 15
v_call: TRBV27
cdr3_aa: CASSLSRTPTYGYTF
cdr3_nt: TGTGCCAGCAGTTTATCGAGAACTCCCACGTATGGCTACACCTTC

clone_size: .
d_call: TRBD2
j_call: TRBJ2-5
cdr3_length: 17
v_call: TRBV3-1/TRBV3-2
cdr3_aa: CASSQDRRLAGKETQYF
cdr3_nt: TGTGCCAGCAGCCAAGATCGCCGACTAGCGGGGAAAGAGACCCAGTACTTC

clone_size: .
d_call: .
j_call: TRBJ1-1
cdr3_length: 14
v_call: TRBV7-2
cdr3_aa: CASNPQGGVTEAFF
cdr3_nt: TGTGCCAGCAACCCACAGGGTGGGGTCACTGAAGCTTTCTTT

clone_size: .
d_call: .
j_call: TRBJ2-7
cdr3_length: 12
v_call: TRBV12-3/TRBV12-4
cdr3_aa: CASSQQGWEQYF
cdr3_nt: TGTGCCAGCAGTCAGCAGGGATGGGAGCAGTACTTC

clone_size: .
d_call: .
j_call: TRBJ2-1
cdr3_length: 12
v_call: TRBV12-3/TRBV12-4
cdr3_aa: CASSPGRNEQFF
cdr3_nt: TGTGCCAGCAGTCCCGGTCGAAATGAGCAGTTCTTC

clone_size: .
d_call: .
j_call: TRBJ2-1
cdr3_length: 15
v_call: TRBV18
cdr3_aa: CASSGGTGTYNEQFF
cdr3_nt: TGTGCCAGCTCAGGTGGAACAGGGACCTACAATGAGCAGTTCTTC

clone_size: .
d_call: .
j_call: TRBJ1-5
cdr3_length: 13
v_call: TRBV6-2/TRBV6-3
cdr3_aa: CASSFSGNQPQHF
cdr3_nt: TGTGCCAGCAGTTTTTCCGGCAATCAGCCCCAGCATTTT

clone_size: .
d_call: TRBD2
j_call: TRBJ2-7
cdr3_length: 15
v_call: TRBV7-8
cdr3_aa: CASSLTSGGTYEQYF
cdr3_nt: TGTGCCAGCAGCTTGACTAGCGGGGGGACCTACGAGCAGTACTTC

clone_size: .
d_call: .
j_call: TRBJ2-7
cdr3_length: 15
v_call: TRBV21-1
cdr3_aa: CASSSPGTDTTMQYF
cdr3_nt: TGTGCCAGCAGCTCCCCCGGGACAGATACTACGATGCAGTACTTC

clone_size: .
d_call: .
j_call: TRBJ1-3
cdr3_length: 13
v_call: TRBV5-1
cdr3_aa: CASSSVSGNTIYF
cdr3_nt: TGCGCCAGCAGCTCCGTCTCTGGAAACACCATATATTTT

clone_size: .
d_call: TRBD1
j_call: TRBJ1-6
cdr3_length: 15
v_call: TRBV6-5
cdr3_aa: CASSLLQGGGSPLHF
cdr3_nt: TGTGCCAGCAGTTTACTCCAGGGGGGTGGTTCACCCCTCCACTTT

clone_size: once
d_call: .
j_call: TRBJ1-5
cdr3_length: 19
v_call: TRBV4-1
cdr3_aa: CASSLCLRADNYSNQPQHF
cdr3_nt: TGCGCCAGCAGCCTATGCTTGCGGGCGGATAATTATAGCAATCAGCCCCAGCATTTT

clone_size: .
d_call: TRBD1
j_call: TRBJ1-1
cdr3_length: 13
v_call: TRBV7-2
cdr3_aa: CASSAQGASEAFF
cdr3_nt: TGTGCCAGCAGCGCTCAGGGGGCCTCTGAAGCTTTCTTT

clone_size: .
d_call: TRBD2
j_call: TRBJ2-7
cdr3_length: 15
v_call: TRBV6-6
cdr3_aa: CASSSSKAGPYEQYF
cdr3_nt: TGTGCCAGCAGTTCCTCGAAAGCGGGGCCCTACGAGCAGTACTTC

clone_size: .
d_call: .
j_call: TRBJ1-2
cdr3_length: 13
v_call: TRBV7-2
cdr3_aa: CASSLAPTGGYTF
cdr3_nt: TGTGCCAGCAGCTTAGCTCCGACAGGTGGCTACACCTTC

clone_size: few
d_call: TRBD2
j_call: TRBJ2-2
cdr3_length: 18
v_call: TRBV11-3
cdr3_aa: CASSLGAGGLANTGELFF
cdr3_nt: TGTGCCAGCAGCTTAGGGGCGGGGGGCCTAGCGAACACCGGGGAGCTGTTTTTT

clone_size: .
d_call: .
j_call: TRBJ2-3
cdr3_length: 15
v_call: TRBV24-1
cdr3_aa: CATSDLTGYPDTQYF
cdr3_nt: TGTGCCACCAGTGATTTGACGGGATACCCAGATACGCAGTATTTT

clone_size: once
d_call: .
j_call: TRBJ1-1
cdr3_length: 13
v_call: TRBV30
cdr3_aa: CAWRPAGPGVAFF
cdr3_nt: TGTGCCTGGAGACCCGCGGGACCGGGAGTCGCTTTCTTT

clone_size: .
d_call: TRBD1
j_call: TRBJ1-4
cdr3_length: 15
v_call: TRBV5-1
cdr3_aa: CASSRTGEANEKLFF
cdr3_nt: TGCGCCAGCAGCAGAACAGGGGAGGCTAATGAAAAACTGTTTTTT

clone_size: .
d_call: .
j_call: TRBJ1-2
cdr3_length: 13
v_call: TRBV12-3/TRBV12-4
cdr3_aa: CASSSSREYGYTF
cdr3_nt: TGTGCCAGCAGTTCCTCCCGGGAATATGGCTACACCTTC

clone_size: .
d_call: .
j_call: TRBJ1-3
cdr3_length: 15
v_call: TRBV7-2
cdr3_aa: CASSPPGGGGNTIYF
cdr3_nt: TGTGCCAGCAGCCCTCCCGGGGGTGGAGGAAACACCATATATTTT

clone_size: .
d_call: .
j_call: TRBJ1-5
cdr3_length: 15
v_call: TRBV6-5
cdr3_aa: CASSYSGAAKQPQHF
cdr3_nt: TGTGCCAGCAGTTACTCAGGGGCCGCTAAACAGCCCCAGCATTTT

clone_size: .
d_call: .
j_call: TRBJ2-2
cdr3_length: 12
v_call: TRBV6-5
cdr3_aa: CASSYSLSELFF
cdr3_nt: TGTGCCAGCAGTTATTCTCTGTCGGAGCTGTTTTTT

clone_size: .
d_call: TRBD1
j_call: TRBJ1-2
cdr3_length: 16
v_call: TRBV4-1
cdr3_aa: CASSQGGQGGNRGYTF
cdr3_nt: TGCGCCAGCAGCCAAGGCGGACAGGGTGGGAATCGCGGCTACACCTTC

clone_size: .
d_call: TRBD1
j_call: TRBJ2-7
cdr3_length: 15
v_call: TRBV7-2
cdr3_aa: CASSERTGTGYEQYF
cdr3_nt: TGTGCCAGCAGCGAGCGGACCGGGACAGGCTACGAGCAGTACTTC

clone_size: once
d_call: .
j_call: TRBJ1-1
cdr3_length: 13
v_call: TRBV18
cdr3_aa: CASSQGLDTEAFF
cdr3_nt: TGTGCCAGCTCGCAGGGGTTGGACACTGAAGCTTTCTTT

clone_size: .
d_call: TRBD1
j_call: TRBJ2-7
cdr3_length: 16
v_call: TRBV9
cdr3_aa: CASSPPHTGGTGEQYF
cdr3_nt: TGTGCCAGCAGCCCCCCTCACACAGGGGGAACTGGAGAGCAGTACTTC

clone_size: .
d_call: .
j_call: TRBJ1-1
cdr3_length: 19
v_call: TRBV7-5
cdr3_aa: CARSLGGRLGDRGVTEAFF
cdr3_nt: TGTGCCAGAAGCTTAGGAGGTCGTTTGGGGGACAGGGGGGTGACTGAAGCTTTCTTT